Listed here are 9 T cell receptor beta chains from one sample, sequenced in a study of T cells in Graves' hyperthyroidism and ophthalmopathy. TCR beta CDR3 region amplification was performed from RNA transcripts. First-round RT-PCR of the TCR CDR3 relied on the HTBI primer set. TCRdb itself ran the multiplex PCR reads through MiXCR, one entry per CDR3 protein. This sample has a few hundred thousand distinct CDR3 sequences, with roughly 13% found just once. Sample: blood. These receptors were obtained from a woman aged 18-29 years with Graves' hyperthyroidism.

The J gene is TRBJ2-1, the V gene TRBV9; D ambiguous. The germline V gene has CDR1 SGDLS and CDR2 YYNGEE. This CDR3 spans 14 amino acids. With 1 base removed from V and 3 bases from J, the gap between germline ends came to 8 bases. This CDR3 is CASSVLGNYNEQFF. The CDR3 DNA is TGTGCCAGCAGCGTATTAGGGAACTACAATGAGCAGTTCTTC.

This clonotype was picked up a small number of times. The CDR3 DNA is TGTGCCAGCAGCTTAGAACAGGGAATCATCCGTAACTATGGCTACACCTTC. The encoded protein is CASSLEQGIIRNYGYTF. V usage is TRBV5-6 and J usage is TRBJ1-2; maybe TRBD1 (6 bases). This CDR3 has 17 amino acids. CDR1 is SGHDT and CDR2 is YYEEEE in the germline V gene. V lost 2 bases to trimming and J lost 1 base, with 18 bases between them.

This chain links TRBV19 with TRBJ2-3; a weak D match, TRBD1 (6 bases). The CDR3 is 15 amino acids. Germline V gene lookup returns CDR1 LNHDA and CDR2 SQIVND (reference sequence). V was clipped by 6 bases and J by 2 bases, with 15 bases between them. As DNA, the CDR3 is TGTGCCAGTAGCCCAAGGACAGACTACACAGATACGCAGTATTTT. Its translation: CASSPRTDYTDTQYF.

This clonotype was recorded at least ten times. The chain recombines TRBV3-1 with TRBJ2-3, with no clear D. The CDR3 length is 13 residues. The V gene's germline CDR1 is LGHDT and CDR2 YNNKEL (reference sequence). Trimming left V 4 bases short and J 2 bases short, with 7 bases between. The CDR3 region has the DNA TGTGCCAGCAGCCCGGAAATCACAGATACGCAGTATTTT. It specifies CASSPEITDTQYF.

This chain connects TRBV15 to TRBJ2-2; D could derive from TRBD1 or TRBD2 (5 bases each). CDR3 length: 20 residues. The germline V and J ends were trimmed by 2 bases and 7 bases, with 29 bases remaining between them. The V gene's germline CDR1 is LNHNV and CDR2 YYDKDF (reference sequence). CDR3 DNA: TGTGCCACCAGCAGACAACCTATACCCTTTGTAGGGGAGCGAAGCGGGGAGCTGTTTTTT. Amino acids: CATSRQPIPFVGERSGELFF. The full variable domain, rest sourced from reference TRBV15 and TRBJ2-2, is DAMVIQNPRYQVTQFGKPVTLSCSQTLNHNVMYWYQQKSSQAPKLLFHYYDKDFNNEADTPDNFQSRRPNTSFCFLDIRSPGLGDTAMYLCATSRQPIPFVGERSGELFFGEGSRLTVL.

V is TRBV6-8 and J is TRBJ2-5, with TRBD2 matching over 13 bases. The CDR3 covers 18 residues. V was pared by 6 bases and J by 4 bases, with 14 bases of the junction left unmatched. Germline V gives CDR1 MNHGY, CDR2 SAAAGT. Written as DNA, the CDR3 is TGTGCCAGCAGAGACCCAAGGACTAGCGGGAGCCGGAGAGAGACCCAGTACTTC. This encodes CASRDPRTSGSRRETQYF.

There are many counts of this clonotype. The chain uses TRBV20-1 and TRBJ1-1; D unresolved. V was cut by 3 bases and J by 2 bases, with 7 bases left in between. The CDR3 has 12 residues. Germline CDR1 and CDR2: DFQATT and SNEGSKA (reference sequence). CDR3 region: CSASPINTEAFF. CDR3 bases: TGCAGTGCTAGTCCGATAAACACTGAAGCTTTCTTT.

This clonotype was counted many times. The rearrangement uses TRBV20-1 and TRBJ1-5; 9 nucleotides agree with TRBD1. V was pared by 6 bases and J by 0 bases, with 6 bases of the junction left unmatched. The CDR3 consists of 15 residues. Looked up from germline, CDR1 is DFQATT and CDR2 is SNEGSKA (reference sequence). The CDR3 reads CSAQRTGDSNQPQHF. CDR3 nucleotide sequence: TGCAGTGCCCAGCGGACAGGGGATAGCAATCAGCCCCAGCATTTT.

Ten or more counts support this clonotype. The V and J genes are TRBV4-1 and TRBJ1-5, with 7 bases matching TRBD1. Germline values: CDR1 MGHRA, CDR2 YSYEKL. The CDR3 is made up of 14 amino acids. Unmatched junction bases numbered 8, after V lost 6 bases and J lost 6 bases. CDR3 amino acids: CASSPDRDGQPQHF. DNA of the CDR3: TGCGCCAGCAGTCCCGACAGGGATGGTCAGCCCCAGCATTTT.